These T cell receptor beta chains were read from a single sample in a study of blood T cell repertoires in COVID-19. Using immunoSEQ multiplex PCR, the repertoire was profiled, and TCRdb retains in-frame clones only, with some absent. The sample shows about 150,000 clones, more than 80% of them seen only once. The sequenced sample consisted of peripheral blood. All receptors come from a man aged 50-59 years with acute or convalescent COVID-19. The CDR3 runs from the conserved cysteine through the conserved F or W. A D gene is named only where the DNA matches it firmly. Size values are once, few and many counts, or a class for expanded clones, and some rows have none.

TRBJ2-5 TRBD2 TRBV6-2/TRBV6-3 NA TGTGCCAGCAGTTTGGCCCTAGCGGGGGAAAGGGAGACCCAGTACTTC CASSLALAGERETQYF
TRBJ1-5 NA TRBV6-1 NA TGTGCCAGCAGCACCGGCGACAGCCAGCCCCAGCATTTT CASSTGDSQPQHF
TRBJ1-6 NA TRBV5-4 NA TGTGCCAGCAGCCCGGGGGGGGAGAGACGCTCACCCCTCCACTTT CASSPGGERRSPLHF
TRBJ2-2 NA TRBV5-1 NA TGCGCCAGCAGTTCGACTCGGACCGGAGGAACCGGGGAGCTGTTTTTT CASSSTRTGGTGELFF
TRBJ1-1 TRBD1 TRBV19 NA TGTGCCAGTAGTATACGGGGACAGTTCCCTATGACTGAAGCTTTCTTT CASSIRGQFPMTEAFF
TRBJ1-1 NA TRBV11-2 many TGTGCCAGCAGCTTAGTGTCAGGGAACACTGAAGCTTTCTTT CASSLVSGNTEAFF
TRBJ1-2 NA TRBV11-2 NA TGTGCCAGCAGCCCGTTTCTCGCCCTATTTAACTATGGCTACACCTTC CASSPFLALFNYGYTF
TRBJ2-1 TRBD2 TRBV10-3 NA TGTGCCATCAGTGACCTAGCGGGGGGGCCAAATGAGCAGTTCTTC CAISDLAGGPNEQFF
TRBJ2-7 NA TRBV3-1/TRBV3-2 NA TGTGCCAGCAGCCAAGTAAATCAGGAATACGAGCAGTACTTC CASSQVNQEYEQYF
TRBJ1-2 NA TRBV11-1 NA TGTGCCAGCAGCTCCAGGGACTCTGGCTACACCTTC CASSSRDSGYTF
TRBJ2-3 NA TRBV29-1 NA TGCAGCGTTGCAGGTTTCAGGGGAGCGGCAGATACGCAGTATTTT CSVAGFRGAADTQYF
TRBJ2-1 NA TRBV9 NA TGTGCCAGCCTGAGCGGATACTCCTACAATGAGCAGTTCTTC CASLSGYSYNEQFF
TRBJ2-1 TRBD2 TRBV2 NA TGTGCCCAAGCGGGGGGTAGGGGCAATGAGCAGTTCTTC CAQAGGRGNEQFF
TRBJ2-5 TRBD2 TRBV5-6 NA TGTGCCAGCAGACCGGGACTAGCGGAAGAGACCCAGTACTTC CASRPGLAEETQYF
TRBJ1-6 NA TRBV5-1 NA TGCGCCAGCAGCTTTAGACGGGATAATTCACCCCTCCACTTT CASSFRRDNSPLHF
TRBJ1-5 NA TRBV27 NA TGTGCCAGCAAACATTTAGGGGGTAGCAATCAGCCCCAGCATTTT CASKHLGGSNQPQHF
TRBJ1-2 TRBD1 TRBV2 NA TGTGCCAGCAGACTCGACAGGGGCCGTGGCTATGGCTACACCTTC CASRLDRGRGYGYTF
TRBJ2-1 TRBD1 TRBV7-2 NA TGTGCCAGCAGCCCTGACAGGGGTGGCTACAATGAGCAGTTCTTC CASSPDRGGYNEQFF
TRBJ2-1 TRBD1 TRBV7-9 NA TGTGCCAGCAGCCCGAAGGGGGCAGTTCATTTCTTC CASSPKGAVHFF
TRBJ2-7 TRBD1 TRBV5-1 once TGCGCCAGCAGGCGGACAGGGAACTACGAGCAGTACTTC CASRRTGNYEQYF
TRBJ1-1 TRBD1 TRBV6-5 NA TGTGCCAGCAGTCCTCTTACAGGGGGGAACACTGAAGCTTTCTTT CASSPLTGGNTEAFF
TRBJ1-1 TRBD1 TRBV7-6 NA TGTGCCAGCAGCTCCGACTATTGGGACAGGGACACTGAAGCTTTCTTT CASSSDYWDRDTEAFF
TRBJ2-3 NA TRBV5-1 NA TGCGCCAGCAGCACTACCCCCTCTTTAATGTATTTT CASSTTPSLMYF
TRBJ2-7 NA TRBV4-2 NA TGTGCCAGCAGCCAAGGCAGATCCTCCTACGAGCAGTACTTC CASSQGRSSYEQYF
TRBJ1-2 TRBD1 TRBV29-1 NA TGCAGCACTGACAGGGGAGTTTATGGCTACACCTTC CSTDRGVYGYTF
TRBJ1-6 NA TRBV3-1/TRBV3-2 NA TGTGCCAGCACCCGGGAGGACCTTAGGAATTCACCCCTCCACTTT CASTREDLRNSPLHF
TRBJ1-4 NA TRBV30 NA TGTGCCTGGAGTGTCGGGGGGGGTGCTAATGAAAAACTGTTTTTT CAWSVGGGANEKLFF
TRBJ1-4 NA TRBV6-6 NA TGTGCCAGCAGTCGACGACAGACAGATGCAACTAATGAAAAACTGTTTTTT CASSRRQTDATNEKLFF
TRBJ2-1 TRBD2 TRBV5-4 NA TGTGCCAGCAGCCCAGGGGGACTAGCGGCGAATGAGCAGTTCTTC CASSPGGLAANEQFF
TRBJ1-1 NA TRBV29-1 NA TGCAGCGGCACGGGGGGGGACACTGAAGCTTTCTTT CSGTGGDTEAFF
TRBJ2-2 TRBD1 TRBV6-1 NA TGTGCCAGCAGTGACGACAGGGGGGGAAACACCGGGGAGCTGTTTTTT CASSDDRGGNTGELFF
TRBJ2-3 TRBD2 TRBV11-2 NA TGTGCCAGCAGCCTTGGACTAGTAGGGGCCACAGATACGCAGTATTTT CASSLGLVGATDTQYF
TRBJ1-2 TRBD1 TRBV30 NA TGTGCCTGGAGAGCCACAGGGGGAGGCTACACCTTC CAWRATGGGYTF
TRBJ1-2 NA TRBV5-6 NA TGTGCCAGCAGCTTGGAACAGTCCGGGAGCCTAGATGGCTACACCTTC CASSLEQSGSLDGYTF
TRBJ2-2 TRBD2 TRBV2 NA TGTGCCAGCGGCGCGGGGGGGCCACCCACCGGGGAGCTGTTTTTT CASGAGGPPTGELFF
TRBJ1-6 NA TRBV28 NA TGTGCCAGCAGCGAGGCGGGGCCTCACCACTTT CASSEAGPHHF
TRBJ2-7 TRBD1 TRBV7-9 NA TGTGCCAGTCGACAGGGGGACTCCTACGAGCAGTACTTC CASRQGDSYEQYF
TRBJ2-3 TRBD2 TRBV9 once TGTGCCAGCAGCGTTAGCGGGGGGGCGACAGATACGCAGTATTTT CASSVSGGATDTQYF
TRBJ2-5 TRBD2 TRBV29-1 NA TGCAGCGTTTCACCCGGGACTAGCGGGAGGCCGGCGACCCAGTACTTC CSVSPGTSGRPATQYF
TRBJ1-4 NA TRBV28 NA TGTGCCAGCAGTTTCCAGGGCATTAATGAAAAACTGTTTTTT CASSFQGINEKLFF
TRBJ1-1 TRBD1 TRBV28 NA TGTGCCAGCAGTTCAGAACAAGACAGGGGGAAAGCTTTCTTT CASSSEQDRGKAFF
TRBJ2-1 TRBD2 TRBV7-3 NA TGTGCCAGCAGCCCAGGGACTAGCGGGCCCCCGGAGGGTGAGCAGTTCTTC CASSPGTSGPPEGEQFF
TRBJ2-1 TRBD1 TRBV18 NA TGTGCCAGCTCACCATCGACAGGGAGTAATGAGCAGTTCTTC CASSPSTGSNEQFF
TRBJ2-2 NA TRBV9 NA TGTGCCAGCAGCGTCAATGGGCAGAACATCGGGGAGCTGTTTTTT CASSVNGQNIGELFF
TRBJ1-5 TRBD1 TRBV27 NA TGTGCCAGCAGTACAGGGGGGGGTTTGAATCAGCCCCAGCATTTT CASSTGGGLNQPQHF
TRBJ1-2 NA TRBV28 NA TGTGCCAGCAGTTTATCGCGGGGGGACTATGGCTACACCTTC CASSLSRGDYGYTF
TRBJ1-2 NA TRBV5-8 NA TGTGCCAGCAGCTTGGCAGGGGTTAGAGGCTACACCTTC CASSLAGVRGYTF
TRBJ2-2 NA TRBV7-2 NA TGTGCCAGCAGCTTATCGGGACTGTACACCGGGGAGCTGTTTTTT CASSLSGLYTGELFF
TRBJ2-3 TRBD2 TRBV5-6 NA TGTGCCAGCAGGACGGGACTAGCGGAGACAGATACGCAGTATTTT CASRTGLAETDTQYF
TRBJ2-3 NA TRBV28 NA TGTGCCAGCACTCGCGGAGGCACAGATACGCAGTATTTT CASTRGGTDTQYF
TRBJ2-6 NA TRBV5-5 NA TGTGCCAGCAGCTCGTCAGGGGTGGCTGGGGCCAACGTCCTGACTTTC CASSSSGVAGANVLTF
TRBJ1-3 NA TRBV28 NA TGTGCCAGCACCCTTGGAGGGAGAAACACCATATATTTT CASTLGGRNTIYF
TRBJ1-3 NA TRBV3-1/TRBV3-2 NA TGTGCCAGCAGCCAAGGGGCTACGTCTGGAAACACCATATATTTT CASSQGATSGNTIYF
TRBJ1-2 NA TRBV30 NA TGTGCCTGGAGCAATGGGGGCGGTCGAATCAATGGCTACACCTTC CAWSNGGGRINGYTF
TRBJ1-4 TRBD1 TRBV4-3 NA TGCGCCAGCAGCCGACTAGGGACAGCTAAAGAAAAACTGTTTTTT CASSRLGTAKEKLFF
TRBJ1-4 TRBD1 TRBV6-5 NA TGTGCCAGCAGTTACTCGGGACAGGGTTTCGAAAAACTGTTTTTT CASSYSGQGFEKLFF
TRBJ1-2 NA TRBV4-1 NA TGCGCCAGCAGCCAAGATTTCCCCCGCGGTTCTGGTGGCTACACCTTC CASSQDFPRGSGGYTF
TRBJ2-6 NA TRBV28 NA TGTGCCAGCAGTTTTTTCCTCGCCAACGTCCTGACTTTC CASSFFLANVLTF